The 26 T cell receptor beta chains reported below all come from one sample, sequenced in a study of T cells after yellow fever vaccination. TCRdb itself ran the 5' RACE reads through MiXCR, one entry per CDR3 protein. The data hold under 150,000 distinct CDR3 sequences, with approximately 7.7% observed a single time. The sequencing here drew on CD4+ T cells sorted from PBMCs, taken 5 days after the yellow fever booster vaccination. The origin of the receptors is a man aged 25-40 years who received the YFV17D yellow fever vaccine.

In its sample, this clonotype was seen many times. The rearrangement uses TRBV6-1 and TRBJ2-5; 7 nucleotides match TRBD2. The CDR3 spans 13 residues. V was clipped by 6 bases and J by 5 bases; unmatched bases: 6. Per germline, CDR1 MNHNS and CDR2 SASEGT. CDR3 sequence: CASRAGGTETQYF. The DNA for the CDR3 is TGTGCCAGCAGGGCCGGGGGGACGGAGACCCAGTACTTC.

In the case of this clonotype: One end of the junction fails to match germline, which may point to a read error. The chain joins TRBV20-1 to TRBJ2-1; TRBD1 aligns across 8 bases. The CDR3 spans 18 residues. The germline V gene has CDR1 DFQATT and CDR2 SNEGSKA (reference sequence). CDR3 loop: CCARDPQTLAGGDREQFF. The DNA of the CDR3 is TGCTGTGCTAGAGATCCCCAAACTTTGGCGGGCGGGGACAGGGAGCAGTTCTTC.

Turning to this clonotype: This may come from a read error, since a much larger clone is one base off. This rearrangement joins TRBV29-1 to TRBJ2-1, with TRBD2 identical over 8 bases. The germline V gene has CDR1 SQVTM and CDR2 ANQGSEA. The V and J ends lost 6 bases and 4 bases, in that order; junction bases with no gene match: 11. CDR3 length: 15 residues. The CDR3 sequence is CSVLLLAVVYNEQFF. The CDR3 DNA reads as TGCAGCGTCCTCCTACTAGCGGTAGTATACAATGAGCAGTTCTTC.

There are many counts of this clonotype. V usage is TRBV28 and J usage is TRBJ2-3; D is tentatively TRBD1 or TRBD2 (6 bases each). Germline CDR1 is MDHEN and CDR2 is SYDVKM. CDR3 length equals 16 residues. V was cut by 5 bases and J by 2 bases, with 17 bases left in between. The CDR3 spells CASSGGGGTITDTQYF. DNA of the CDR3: TGTGCCAGCAGTGGGGGAGGCGGGACAATCACAGATACGCAGTATTTT.

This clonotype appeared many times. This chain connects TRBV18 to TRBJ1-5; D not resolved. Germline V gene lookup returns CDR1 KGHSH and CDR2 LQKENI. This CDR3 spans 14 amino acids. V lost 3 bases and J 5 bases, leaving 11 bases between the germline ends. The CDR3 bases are TGTGCCAGCTCACCGCTCGATACGGATCAGCCCCAGCATTTT. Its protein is CASSPLDTDQPQHF.

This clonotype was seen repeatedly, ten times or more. CDR3: CASSSVGGSDTGELFF. CDR3 sequence (DNA): TGCGCCAGCAGCTCGGTTGGGGGTTCGGACACCGGGGAGCTGTTTTTT. The chain combines TRBV5-1 with TRBJ2-2, with D perhaps TRBD1 or TRBD2 (5 bases each). CDR1 and CDR2 from the germline V gene are SGHRS and YFSETQ. V dropped 3 bases and J dropped 3 bases, with 15 bases sitting between them. This CDR3 spans 16 amino acids.

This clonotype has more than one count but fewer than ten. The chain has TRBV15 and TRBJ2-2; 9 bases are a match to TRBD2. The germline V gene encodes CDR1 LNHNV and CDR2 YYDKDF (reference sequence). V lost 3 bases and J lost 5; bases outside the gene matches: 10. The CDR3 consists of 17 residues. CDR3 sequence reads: CATSRSSGMWGTGELFF. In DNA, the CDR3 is TGTGCCACCAGCAGGTCTAGCGGGATGTGGGGGACCGGGGAGCTGTTTTTT.

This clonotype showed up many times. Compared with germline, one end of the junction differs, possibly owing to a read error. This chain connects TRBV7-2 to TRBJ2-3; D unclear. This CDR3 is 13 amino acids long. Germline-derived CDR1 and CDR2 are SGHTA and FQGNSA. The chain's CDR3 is CASSLGSIDTQYF. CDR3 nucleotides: TGTGCCAGCAGCTTAGGGAGCATAGATACGCAGTATTTT.

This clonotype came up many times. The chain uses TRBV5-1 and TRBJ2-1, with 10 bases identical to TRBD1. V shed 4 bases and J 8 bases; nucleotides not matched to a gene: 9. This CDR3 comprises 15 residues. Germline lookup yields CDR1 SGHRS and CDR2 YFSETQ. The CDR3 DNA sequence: TGCGCCAGCAGCACTCCCGGGACAGGGGTTGATGAGCAGTTCTTC. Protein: CASSTPGTGVDEQFF.

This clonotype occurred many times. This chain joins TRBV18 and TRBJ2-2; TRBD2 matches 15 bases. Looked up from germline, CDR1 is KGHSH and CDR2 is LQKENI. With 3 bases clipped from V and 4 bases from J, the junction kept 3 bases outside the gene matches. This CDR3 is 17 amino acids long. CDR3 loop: CASSPPGLAGGTGELFF. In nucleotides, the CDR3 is TGTGCCAGCTCACCTCCGGGACTAGCGGGAGGCACCGGGGAGCTGTTTTTT.

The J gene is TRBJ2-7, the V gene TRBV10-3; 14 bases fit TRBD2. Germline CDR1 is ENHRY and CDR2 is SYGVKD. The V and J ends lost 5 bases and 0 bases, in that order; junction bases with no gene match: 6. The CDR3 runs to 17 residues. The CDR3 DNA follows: TGTGCCATCAGTCACACCGGGACTAGCGGGAGCTCCTACGAGCAGTACTTC. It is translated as CAISHTGTSGSSYEQYF.

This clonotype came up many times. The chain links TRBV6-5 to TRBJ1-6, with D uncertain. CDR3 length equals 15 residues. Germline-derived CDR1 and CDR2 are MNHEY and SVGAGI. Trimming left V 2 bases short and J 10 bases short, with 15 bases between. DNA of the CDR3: TGTGCCAGCAGTTACAGTTGGCAGGTTGAATCACCCCTCCACTTT. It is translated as CASSYSWQVESPLHF.

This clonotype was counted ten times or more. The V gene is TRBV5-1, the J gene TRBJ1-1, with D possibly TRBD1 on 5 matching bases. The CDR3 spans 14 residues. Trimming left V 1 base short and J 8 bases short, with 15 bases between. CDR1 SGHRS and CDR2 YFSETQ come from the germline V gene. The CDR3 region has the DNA TGCGCCAGCAGCTTGCGCGAGGGGTCAGCCGAAGCTTTCTTT. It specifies CASSLREGSAEAFF.

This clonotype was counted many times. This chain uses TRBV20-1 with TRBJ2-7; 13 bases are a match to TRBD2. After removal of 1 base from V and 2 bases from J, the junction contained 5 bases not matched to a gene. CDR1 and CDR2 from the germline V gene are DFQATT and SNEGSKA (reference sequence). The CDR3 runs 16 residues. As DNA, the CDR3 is TGCAGTGCTAGAGGGACTAGCGGGAGACCAACCTACGAGCAGTACTTC. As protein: CSARGTSGRPTYEQYF.

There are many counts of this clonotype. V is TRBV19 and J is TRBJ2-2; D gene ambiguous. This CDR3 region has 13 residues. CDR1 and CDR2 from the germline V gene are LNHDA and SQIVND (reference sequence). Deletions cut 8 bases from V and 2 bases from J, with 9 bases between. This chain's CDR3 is CASDTANTGELFF. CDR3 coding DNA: TGTGCCAGTGACACAGCTAACACCGGGGAGCTGTTTTTT.

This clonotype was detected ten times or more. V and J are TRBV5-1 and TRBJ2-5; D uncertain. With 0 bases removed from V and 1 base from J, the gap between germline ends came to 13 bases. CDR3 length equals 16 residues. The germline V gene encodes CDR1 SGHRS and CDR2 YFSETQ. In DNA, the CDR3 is TGCGCCAGCAGCTTGGCCTCGGCGAAGGGCCAAGAGACCCAGTACTTC. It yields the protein CASSLASAKGQETQYF. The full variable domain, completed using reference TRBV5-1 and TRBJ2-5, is KAGVTQTPRYLIKTRGQQVTLSCSPISGHRSVSWYQQTPGQGLQFLFEYFSETQRNKGNFPGRFSGRQFSNSRSEMNVSTLELGDSALYLCASSLASAKGQETQYFGPGTRLLVL.

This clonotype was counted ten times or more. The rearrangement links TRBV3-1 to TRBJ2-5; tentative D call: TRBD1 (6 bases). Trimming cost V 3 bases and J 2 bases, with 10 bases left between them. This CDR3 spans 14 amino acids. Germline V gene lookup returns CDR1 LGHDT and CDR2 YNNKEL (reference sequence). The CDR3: CASSQRTVQETQYF. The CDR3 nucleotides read TGTGCCAGCAGCCAGAGGACAGTTCAAGAGACCCAGTACTTC.

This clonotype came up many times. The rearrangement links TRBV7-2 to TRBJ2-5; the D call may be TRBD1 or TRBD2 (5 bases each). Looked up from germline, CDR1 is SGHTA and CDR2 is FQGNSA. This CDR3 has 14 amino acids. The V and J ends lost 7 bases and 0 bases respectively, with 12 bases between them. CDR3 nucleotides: TGTGCCAGCAAAAGGGACGCCTACCAAGAGACCCAGTACTTC. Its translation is CASKRDAYQETQYF.

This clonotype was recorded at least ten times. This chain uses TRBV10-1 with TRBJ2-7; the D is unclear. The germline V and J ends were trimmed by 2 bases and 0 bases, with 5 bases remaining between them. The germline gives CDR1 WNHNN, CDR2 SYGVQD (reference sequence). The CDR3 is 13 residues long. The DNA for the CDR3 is TGCGCCAGCAGTGAGGGGTTCTCCTACGAGCAGTACTTC. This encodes CASSEGFSYEQYF.

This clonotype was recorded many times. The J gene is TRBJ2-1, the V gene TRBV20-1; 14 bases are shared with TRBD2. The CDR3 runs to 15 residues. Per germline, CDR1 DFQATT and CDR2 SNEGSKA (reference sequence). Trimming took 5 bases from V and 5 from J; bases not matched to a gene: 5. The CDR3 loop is CSAPRLAGGNNEQFF. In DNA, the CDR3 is TGCAGTGCTCCAAGACTAGCGGGAGGGAACAATGAGCAGTTCTTC.

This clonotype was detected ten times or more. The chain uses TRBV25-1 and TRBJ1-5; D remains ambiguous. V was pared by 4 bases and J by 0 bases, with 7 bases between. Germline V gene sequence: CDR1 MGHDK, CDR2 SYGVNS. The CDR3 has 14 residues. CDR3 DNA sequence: TGTGCCAGCAGTGCAGGTTATAGCAATCAGCCCCAGCATTTT. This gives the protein CASSAGYSNQPQHF.

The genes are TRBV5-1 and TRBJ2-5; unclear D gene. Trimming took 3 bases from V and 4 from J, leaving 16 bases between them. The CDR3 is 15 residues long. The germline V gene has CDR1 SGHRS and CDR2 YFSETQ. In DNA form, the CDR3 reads TGCGCCAGCAGCTATCACTTCCCAGAAGGAGAGACCCAGTACTTC. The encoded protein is CASSYHFPEGETQYF.

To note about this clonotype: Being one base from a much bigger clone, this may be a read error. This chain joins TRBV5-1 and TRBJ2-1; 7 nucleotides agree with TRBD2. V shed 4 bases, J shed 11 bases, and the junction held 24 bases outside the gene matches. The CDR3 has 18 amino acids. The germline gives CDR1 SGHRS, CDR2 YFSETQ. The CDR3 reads CASSPRGYGGGPRKQQFF. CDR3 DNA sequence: TGCGCCAGCAGCCCAAGGGGATATGGGGGAGGGCCAAGGAAGCAGCAGTTCTTC.

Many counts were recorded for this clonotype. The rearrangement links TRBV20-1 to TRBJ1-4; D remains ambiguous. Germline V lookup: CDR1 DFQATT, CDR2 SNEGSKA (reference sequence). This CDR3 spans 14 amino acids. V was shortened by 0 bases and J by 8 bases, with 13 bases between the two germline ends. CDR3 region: CSARDLRRGEKLFF. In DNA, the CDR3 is TGCAGTGCTAGAGATCTTCGGCGAGGGGAAAAACTGTTTTTT.

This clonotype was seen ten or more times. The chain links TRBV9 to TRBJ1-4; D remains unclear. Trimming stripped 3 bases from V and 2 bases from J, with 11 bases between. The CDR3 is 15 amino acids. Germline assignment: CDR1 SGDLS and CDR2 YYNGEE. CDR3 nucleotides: TGTGCCAGCAGCGCCCACATGACCACTAATGAAAAACTGTTTTTT. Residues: CASSAHMTTNEKLFF.

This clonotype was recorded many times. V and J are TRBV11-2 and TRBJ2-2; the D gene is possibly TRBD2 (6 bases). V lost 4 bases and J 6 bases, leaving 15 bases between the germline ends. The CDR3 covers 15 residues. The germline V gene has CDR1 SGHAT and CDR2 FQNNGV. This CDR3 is CASSSDYTGAGELFF. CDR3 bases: TGTGCCAGCAGCTCCGACTACACGGGGGCCGGGGAGCTGTTTTTT.